This T cell receptor beta chain was sequenced for a study of T cell responses to AZD1222 COVID-19 vaccine. About the research overall: Second-dose schedules of about 4 or about 12 weeks were combined.

Study-wide results and caveats: At 160-218 and 743-854, vaccine-associated CD4 TCRs were dominant, and they spanned spike. Among AZD1222 vaccinees, only 6 or 7 were seropositive at baseline. Spike-specific TCR breadth and depth both grew after two AZD1222 doses.

Sequenced by immunoSEQ multiplex PCR; TCRdb stores in-frame clones only, minus some. The sample has about 130,000 clones; roughly 90% are singletons. As to this clone: What it recognizes is unknown.

Trimming shortened V by 6 bases and J by 7 bases, and 16 bases separated the two germline ends. The CDR3 length is 13 residues. The V gene's germline CDR1 is SGDLS and CDR2 YYNGEE. The clonotype was recovered from an adult in good health. The chain has TRBV9 and TRBJ1-2, with D tentatively TRBD1 (6 bases). Material: peripheral blood, obtained on day 0 of AZD1222 vaccination. In DNA, the CDR3 is TGTGCCAGCACGCCGGGACAAATGGCTGGCTACACCTTC. Amino acids: CASTPGQMAGYTF.